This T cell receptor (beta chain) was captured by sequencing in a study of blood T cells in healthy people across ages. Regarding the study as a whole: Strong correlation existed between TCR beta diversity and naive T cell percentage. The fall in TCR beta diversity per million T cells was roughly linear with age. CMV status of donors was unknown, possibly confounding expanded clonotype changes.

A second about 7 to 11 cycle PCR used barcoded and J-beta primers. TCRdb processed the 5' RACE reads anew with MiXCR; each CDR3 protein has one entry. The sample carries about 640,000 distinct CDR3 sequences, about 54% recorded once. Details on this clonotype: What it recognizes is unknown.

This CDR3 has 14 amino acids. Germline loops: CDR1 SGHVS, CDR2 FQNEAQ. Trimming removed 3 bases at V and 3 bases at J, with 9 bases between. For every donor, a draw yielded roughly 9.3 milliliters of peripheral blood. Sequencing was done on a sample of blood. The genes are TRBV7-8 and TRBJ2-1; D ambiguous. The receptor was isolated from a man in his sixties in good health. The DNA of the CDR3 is TGTGCCAGCAGCTTGTTGGGTCGCTACAATGAGCAGTTCTTC. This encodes CASSLLGRYNEQFF.